The clone carrying this T cell receptor (beta chain) was counted ten times or more. What it binds is unknown. CDR3 length equals 15 residues. This sample was taken from a study of molecular identifiers for immune sequencing clone quantification. Study-level results: The share of molecules held by clones above 20 RNA copies was over 98% in effector cells and under 1% in naive cells. Underestimation of highly expanded clone sizes could arise where identical TCR molecules share a barcode.

TCRdb reprocessed the PCR reads with MiXCR, giving one entry per CDR3 protein. The sample holds 400,000 to 600,000 distinct CDR3 sequences, 20% to 25% seen once. The authors sorted naive CD8 T cells as CD8+CD4-CCR7+CD45RA+. This clonotype originated in a human donor in good health. Some libraries in this study had Jurkat cell RNA spiked in. V gene TRBV21-1 combines with J gene TRBJ1-4. TRBV21-1 is a documented pseudogene. The material sequenced was naive CD8+ T cells from blood, with Jurkat cell RNA spiked in. Described subset: FACS-sorted CD8+CD4-CCR7+CD45RA+ naive T cells. The CDR3 bases are TGTGCCAGCAGCAAAGTAGGATCAACTAATGAAAAACTGTTTTTT. The encoded protein is CASSKVGSTNEKLFF.